The 7 T cell receptor beta chains below were found in one sample sequenced in a study of cytomegalovirus exposure and HLA in healthy donors. 13 Jbeta primers and 60 Vbeta primers were used for the PCR. The protocol was immunoSEQ multiplex PCR, while the TCRdb copy is restricted to in-frame clones and leaves out a portion. The data hold about 180,000 clones, with 85% observed a single time. The sequenced material came from PBMCs. The receptors were sampled from a boy aged 2 to 10 in good health and CMV-seronegative.

The chain recombines TRBV6-1 with TRBJ1-5; no clear D gene. The CDR3 is 15 amino acids. The germline V and J ends were trimmed by 8 bases and 1 base, with 15 bases remaining between them. Germline lookup yields CDR1 MNHNS and CDR2 SASEGT. CDR3 residues: CASVDGGSSNQPQHF. CDR3 DNA: TGTGCCAGCGTGGACGGAGGGAGCAGCAATCAGCCCCAGCATTTT.

There are a few counts of this clone. V gene TRBV25-1 combines with J gene TRBJ2-1; TRBD2 matches 9 bases. This CDR3 has 14 residues. Germline trimming cut 4 bases from V and 7 bases from J; bases unmatched to any gene: 5. CDR1 MGHDK and CDR2 SYGVNS come from the germline V gene. The CDR3 here is CASSASGAKNEQFF. The CDR3 nucleotides are TGTGCCAGCAGTGCTAGCGGGGCTAAGAATGAGCAGTTCTTC. The full variable domain, with the rest looked up from reference TRBV25-1 and TRBJ2-1, is EADIYQTPRYLVIGTGKKITLECSQTMGHDKMYWYQQDPGMELHLIHYSYGVNSTEKGDLSSESTVSRIRTEHFPLTLESARPSHTSQYLCASSASGAKNEQFFGPGTRLTVL.

The rearrangement uses TRBV27 and TRBJ2-7; D is ambiguous. Trimming took off 5 bases at V and 2 bases at J, with 13 bases between the two ends. Germline CDR1 is MNHEY and CDR2 is SMNVEV (reference sequence). The CDR3 is made up of 14 amino acids. DNA of the CDR3: TGTGCCAGCAGTAGCTACGGGTCGGCCTACGAGCAGTACTTC. This codes for CASSSYGSAYEQYF.

The chain has TRBV6-1 and TRBJ1-6; tentative D call: TRBD1 (6 bases). The V gene lost 4 bases and the J gene lost 7 bases, with 26 bases spanning the gap. CDR3 length: 19 amino acids. Germline assignment: CDR1 MNHNS and CDR2 SASEGT. CDR3 nucleotides: TGTGCCAGCAGTGGACTTGGGATTTACAGGGCAAGGGGGAATTCACCCCTCCACTTT. Protein product: CASSGLGIYRARGNSPLHF.

The genes are TRBV6-1 and TRBJ2-7; 8 nucleotides match TRBD1. Germline V gives CDR1 MNHNS, CDR2 SASEGT. After removal of 5 bases from V and 5 bases from J, the junction contained 2 bases not matched to a gene. This CDR3 is 12 amino acids long. CDR3 residues: CASSPQGDEQYV. The CDR3 region has the DNA TGTGCCAGCAGTCCACAGGGGGACGAGCAGTACGTC.

This chain connects TRBV25-1 to TRBJ1-1; D is uncertain. The V gene's germline CDR1 is MGHDK and CDR2 SYGVNS. Trimming took off 5 bases at V and 1 base at J, with 5 bases between the two ends. This CDR3 has 12 amino acids. The CDR3 sequence is CASSPGNTEAFF. The CDR3 DNA reads as TGTGCCAGCAGTCCGGGGAACACTGAAGCTTTCTTT. Looking up the rest from reference TRBV25-1 and TRBJ1-1 gives the full variable domain: EADIYQTPRYLVIGTGKKITLECSQTMGHDKMYWYQQDPGMELHLIHYSYGVNSTEKGDLSSESTVSRIRTEHFPLTLESARPSHTSQYLCASSPGNTEAFFGQGTRLTVV.

This clone was recorded only once. The gene calls are TRBV4-1 and TRBJ1-4; 8 nucleotides line up with TRBD1. The CDR3 sequence is 14 residues long. The germline CDR1 and CDR2 sequences are MGHRA and YSYEKL. The junction had 9 bases not matched to a gene; V was cut back by 0 bases and J by 15 bases. This CDR3 is CASSQEAGDRTLFF. DNA of the CDR3: TGCGCCAGCAGCCAAGAGGCAGGGGACAGGACCTTGTTTTTT.